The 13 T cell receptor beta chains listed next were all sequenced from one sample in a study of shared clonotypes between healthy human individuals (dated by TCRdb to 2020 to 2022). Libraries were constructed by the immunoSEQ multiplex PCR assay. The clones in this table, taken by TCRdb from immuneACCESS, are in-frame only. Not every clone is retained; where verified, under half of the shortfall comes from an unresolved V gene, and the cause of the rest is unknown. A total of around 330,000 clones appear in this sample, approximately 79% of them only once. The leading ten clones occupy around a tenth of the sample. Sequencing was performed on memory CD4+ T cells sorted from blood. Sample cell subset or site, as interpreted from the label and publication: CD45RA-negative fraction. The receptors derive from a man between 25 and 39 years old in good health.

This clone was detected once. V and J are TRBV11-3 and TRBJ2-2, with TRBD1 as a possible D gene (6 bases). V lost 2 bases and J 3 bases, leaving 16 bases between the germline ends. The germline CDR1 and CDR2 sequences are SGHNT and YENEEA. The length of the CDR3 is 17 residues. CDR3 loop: CASSLTQSAGDTGELFF. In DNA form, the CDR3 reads TGTGCCAGCAGCTTAACTCAAAGCGCAGGGGACACCGGGGAGCTGTTTTTT.

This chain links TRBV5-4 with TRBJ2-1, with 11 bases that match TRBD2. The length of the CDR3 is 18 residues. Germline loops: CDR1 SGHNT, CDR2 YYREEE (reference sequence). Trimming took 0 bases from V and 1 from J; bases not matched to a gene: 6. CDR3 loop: CASSLELAGGRSYNEQFF. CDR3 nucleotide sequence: TGTGCCAGCAGCTTGGAGCTAGCGGGAGGCCGATCCTACAATGAGCAGTTCTTC.

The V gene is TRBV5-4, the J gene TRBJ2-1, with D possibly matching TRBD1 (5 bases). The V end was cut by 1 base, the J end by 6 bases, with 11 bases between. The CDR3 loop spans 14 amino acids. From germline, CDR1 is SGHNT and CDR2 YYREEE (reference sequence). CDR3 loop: CASSLQGQFNEQFF. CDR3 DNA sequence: TGTGCCAGCAGCTTGCAGGGCCAATTCAATGAGCAGTTCTTC. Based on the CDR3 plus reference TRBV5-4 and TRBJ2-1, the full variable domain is ETGVTQSPTHLIKTRGQQVTLRCSSQSGHNTVSWYQQALGQGPQFIFQYYREEENGRGNFPPRFSGLQFPNYSSELNVNALELDDSALYLCASSLQGQFNEQFFGPGTRLTVL.

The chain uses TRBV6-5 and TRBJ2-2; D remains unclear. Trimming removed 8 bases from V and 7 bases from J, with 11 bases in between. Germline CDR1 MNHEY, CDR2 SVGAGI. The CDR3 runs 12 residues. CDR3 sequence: CASGITGGELFF. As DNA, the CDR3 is TGTGCCAGCGGCATAACGGGCGGGGAGCTGTTTTTT.

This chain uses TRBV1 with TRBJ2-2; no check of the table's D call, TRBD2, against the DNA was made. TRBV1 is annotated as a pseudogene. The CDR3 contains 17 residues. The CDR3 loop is CTSSQDELAGGKGELFF. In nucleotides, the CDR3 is TGCACCAGCAGCCAAGATGAGCTAGCGGGAGGTAAAGGGGAGCTGTTTTTT.

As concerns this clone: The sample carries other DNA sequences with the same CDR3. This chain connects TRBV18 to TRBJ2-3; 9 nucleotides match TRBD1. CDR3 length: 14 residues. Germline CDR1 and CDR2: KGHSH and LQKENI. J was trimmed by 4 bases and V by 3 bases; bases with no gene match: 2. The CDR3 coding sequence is TGTGCCAGCTCACCCGACAGGGGGGCAGATACGCAGTATTTT. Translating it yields CASSPDRGADTQYF.

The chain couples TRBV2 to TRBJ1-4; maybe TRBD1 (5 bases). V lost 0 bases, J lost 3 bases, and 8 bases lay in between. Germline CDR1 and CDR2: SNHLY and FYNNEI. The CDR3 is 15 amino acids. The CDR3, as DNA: TGTGCCAGCAGTGAAGCCCGGGACCCTAATGAAAAACTGTTTTTT. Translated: CASSEARDPNEKLFF.

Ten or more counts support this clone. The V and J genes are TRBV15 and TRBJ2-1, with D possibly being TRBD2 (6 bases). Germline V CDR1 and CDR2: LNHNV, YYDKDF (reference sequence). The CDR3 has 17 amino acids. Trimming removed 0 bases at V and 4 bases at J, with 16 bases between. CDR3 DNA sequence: TGTGCCACCAGCAGAGATCCCGGAGGGCCAGATTACAATGAGCAGTTCTTC. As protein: CATSRDPGGPDYNEQFF.

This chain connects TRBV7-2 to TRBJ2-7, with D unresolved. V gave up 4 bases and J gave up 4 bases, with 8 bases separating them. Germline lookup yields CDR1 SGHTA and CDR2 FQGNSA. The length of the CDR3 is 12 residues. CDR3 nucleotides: TGTGCCAGCAGCTCTACAATTTACGAGCAGTACTTC. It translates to CASSSTIYEQYF.

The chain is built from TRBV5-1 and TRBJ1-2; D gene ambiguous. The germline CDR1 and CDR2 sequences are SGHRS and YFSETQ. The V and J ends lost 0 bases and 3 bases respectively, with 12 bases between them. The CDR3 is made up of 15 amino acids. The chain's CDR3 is CASSLGAGMDYGYTF. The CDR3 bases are TGCGCCAGCAGCTTGGGGGCGGGGATGGACTATGGCTACACCTTC.

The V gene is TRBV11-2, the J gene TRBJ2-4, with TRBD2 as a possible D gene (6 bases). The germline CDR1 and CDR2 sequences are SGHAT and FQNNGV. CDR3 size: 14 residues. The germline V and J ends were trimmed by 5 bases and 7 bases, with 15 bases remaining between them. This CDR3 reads CASSPQFGGNIQYF. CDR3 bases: TGTGCCAGCAGCCCCCAATTTGGGGGGAACATTCAGTACTTC.

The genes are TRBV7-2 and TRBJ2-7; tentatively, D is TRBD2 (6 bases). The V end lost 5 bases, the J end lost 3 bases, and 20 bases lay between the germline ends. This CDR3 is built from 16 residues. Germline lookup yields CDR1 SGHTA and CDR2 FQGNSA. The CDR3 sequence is CASSLLGGSLVYEQYF. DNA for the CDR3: TGTGCCAGCAGCCTCCTGGGGGGATCTTTGGTCTACGAGCAGTACTTC.

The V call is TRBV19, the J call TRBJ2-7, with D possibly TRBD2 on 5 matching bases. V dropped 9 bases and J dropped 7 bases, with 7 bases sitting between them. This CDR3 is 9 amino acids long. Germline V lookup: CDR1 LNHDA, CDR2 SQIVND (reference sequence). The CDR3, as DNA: TGTGCCAGCGGGGTGGAGCAGTACTTC. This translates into CASGVEQYF.